These 23 T cell receptor beta chains came from one sample sequenced in a study of graft-versus-host responses after intestinal transplantation. TCRdb keeps only in-frame clones here, not all; method: immunoSEQ multiplex PCR. The sample records around 50,000 clones, about 90% being singletons. Antigens for these TCRs are unknown. Sequenced material: unstimulated CD4+ T cells sorted from spleen or lymph node cells, taken before transplant. The receptors were sampled from a human donor who was the organ donor for an intestinal transplant.

The chain uses TRBV5-1 and TRBJ2-1; tentative D call: TRBD2 (6 bases). Germline loops: CDR1 SGHRS, CDR2 YFSETQ. The CDR3 totals 15 residues. Trimming removed 0 bases at V and 5 bases at J, with 12 bases between. DNA of the CDR3: TGCGCCAGCAGCTTGGGGCCCGCGGGGAACAATGAGCAGTTCTTC. It translates to CASSLGPAGNNEQFF.

The sample holds a few counts of this clone. V and J are TRBV25-1 and TRBJ2-7; 15 bases are a match to TRBD2. Germline assignment: CDR1 MGHDK and CDR2 SYGVNS. This CDR3 has 16 residues. The ends lost 5 bases at V and 0 bases at J; junction bases unmatched: 2. The CDR3 coding sequence is TGTGCCAGCAGTCGGACTAGCGGGAGGGCCTCCTACGAGCAGTACTTC. Encoded protein: CASSRTSGRASYEQYF.

This chain joins TRBV6-5 and TRBJ2-5, with 9 nucleotides matching TRBD1. This CDR3 has 16 amino acids. The ends lost 2 bases at V and 1 base at J; junction bases unmatched: 5. Germline V gives CDR1 MNHEY, CDR2 SVGAGI. Written as DNA, the CDR3 is TGTGCCAGCAGTTACCTTTCGGGACAGGGCCAAGAGACCCAGTACTTC. As protein: CASSYLSGQGQETQYF.

The chain is built from TRBV6-6 and TRBJ1-3; D is unclear. This CDR3 contains 13 residues. The V end lost 7 bases, the J end lost 4 bases, and 11 bases lay between the germline ends. The germline gives CDR1 MNHNY, CDR2 SVGAGI (reference sequence). The CDR3 is CASNSQDGNTIYF. For the CDR3, the DNA is TGTGCCAGCAACAGCCAAGACGGAAACACCATATATTTT.

The V and J genes are TRBV15 and TRBJ2-4, with 7 bases identical to TRBD2. Germline CDR1 LNHNV, CDR2 YYDKDF (reference sequence). J was trimmed by 10 bases and V by 0 bases; bases with no gene match: 9. CDR3 length: 15 amino acids. The DNA for the CDR3 is TGTGCCACCAGCAGAGATTGGCGGGAGAGAGGGATTCAGTACTTC. It specifies CATSRDWRERGIQYF. The full variable domain, rest sourced from reference TRBV15 and TRBJ2-4, is DAMVIQNPRYQVTQFGKPVTLSCSQTLNHNVMYWYQQKSSQAPKLLFHYYDKDFNNEADTPDNFQSRRPNTSFCFLDIRSPGLGDTAMYLCATSRDWRERGIQYFGAGTRLSVL.

The V gene is TRBV10-3, the J gene TRBJ2-7; 8 bases are shared with TRBD2. The CDR3 loop spans 16 amino acids. Germline CDR1 is ENHRY and CDR2 is SYGVKD. The V segment lost 2 bases and the J segment 3 bases; nucleotides outside the gene matches: 9. The chain's CDR3 is CAISEIVEREIYEQYF. DNA for the CDR3: TGTGCCATCAGTGAGATCGTCGAGCGGGAGATCTACGAGCAGTACTTC.

The sample holds one count of this clone. The chain uses TRBV19 and TRBJ2-1; 10 bases line up with TRBD1. Looked up from germline, CDR1 is LNHDA and CDR2 is SQIVND (reference sequence). There are 15 residues in the CDR3. The trim removed 6 bases at V and 9 bases at J, leaving 11 bases unmatched. The CDR3 here is CASRGPSGDRGEQFF. As DNA, the CDR3 is TGTGCCAGTAGAGGTCCCTCTGGGGACAGGGGTGAGCAGTTCTTC.

This chain joins TRBV19 and TRBJ2-1; TRBD1 agrees at 7 bases. CDR3 length equals 15 residues. CDR1 is LNHDA, CDR2 SQIVND, per germline (reference sequence). V gave up 5 bases and J gave up 8 bases; unmatched junction bases: 12. The CDR3 loop is CASSLGQVLRDEQFF. CDR3 sequence (DNA): TGTGCCAGTAGTCTCGGACAGGTTCTTAGGGATGAGCAGTTCTTC.

The chain couples TRBV12-5 to TRBJ2-5; 7 positions agree with TRBD1. This CDR3 has 13 amino acids. J was trimmed by 2 bases and V by 6 bases; bases with no gene match: 3. The germline V gene encodes CDR1 LGHNT and CDR2 FRNRAP. DNA of the CDR3: TGTGCTAGTGGCCCGGGACAGCAAGAGACCCAGTACTTC. Amino acids: CASGPGQQETQYF.

The gene calls are TRBV6-7 and TRBJ2-5; no definite D call. TRBV6-7 is an open reading frame, and its role is uncertain. Trimming took 8 bases from V and 9 from J, leaving 13 bases between them. There are 11 residues in the CDR3. CDR3 sequence (DNA): TGTGCCAGCCAGACTTTTGAGGCCCAGTACTTC. This translates into CASQTFEAQYF.

The V call is TRBV19, the J call TRBJ2-5; D perhaps matches TRBD2 (6 bases). The J call may be mistaken, given a closer DNA end match to TRBJ2-7. Germline values: CDR1 LNHDA, CDR2 SQIVND (reference sequence). The CDR3 totals 12 residues. For the CDR3, the DNA is TGTGCCAGTAGTGCTGGCGGGGACGAGCAGTACTTC. Translating gives CASSAGGDEQYF.

The chain links TRBV28 to TRBJ2-7; D is perhaps TRBD1 (5 bases). Germline loops: CDR1 MDHEN, CDR2 SYDVKM. V was trimmed by 3 bases and J by 2 bases, leaving 14 bases between them. This CDR3 comprises 15 residues. The CDR3 region is CASSFSPGPPYEQYF. The CDR3 DNA reads TGTGCCAGCAGTTTCTCTCCAGGGCCGCCCTACGAGCAGTACTTC.

The chain combines TRBV5-5 with TRBJ1-5; 9 nucleotides agree with TRBD1. The CDR3 is 16 residues long. CDR1 SGHKS and CDR2 YYEKEE come from the germline V gene (reference sequence). V was pared by 0 bases and J by 0 bases, with 1 base of the junction left unmatched. CDR3: CASSLGTGDSNQPQHF. The CDR3 bases are TGTGCCAGCAGCTTGGGGACAGGGGATAGCAATCAGCCCCAGCATTTT.

V gene TRBV18 combines with J gene TRBJ2-2; D possibly corresponds to TRBD1 (5 bases). This CDR3 is built from 16 residues. Trimming stripped 1 base from V and 1 base from J, with 10 bases between. The germline V gene has CDR1 KGHSH and CDR2 LQKENI. CDR3 amino acids: CASSPQLTGNTGELFF. The CDR3 region has the DNA TGTGCCAGCTCACCACAGTTAACAGGGAACACCGGGGAGCTGTTTTTT.

This clone was seen only once. This chain connects TRBV4-1 to TRBJ1-2, with D possibly TRBD1 on 5 matching bases. From germline, CDR1 is MGHRA and CDR2 YSYEKL. The V end was cut by 4 bases, the J end by 0 bases, with 18 bases between. CDR3 length: 17 amino acids. CDR3 sequence (DNA): TGCGCCAGCAGCCCACAACAGCAGGGTCGCTCTAACTATGGCTACACCTTC. Amino acids: CASSPQQQGRSNYGYTF.

This rearrangement joins TRBV5-1 to TRBJ1-4; TRBD1 aligns across 7 bases. CDR1 is SGHRS, CDR2 YFSETQ, per germline. V was clipped by 3 bases and J by 6 bases; unmatched bases: 5. The CDR3 runs to 14 residues. This CDR3 reads CASSWAGQDEKLFF. The CDR3 DNA sequence: TGCGCCAGCAGCTGGGCCGGACAGGATGAAAAACTGTTTTTT.

The rearrangement joins TRBV30 to TRBJ1-2; no definite D call. Germline lookup yields CDR1 GTSNPN and CDR2 SVGIG (reference sequence). The CDR3 spans 12 residues. Trimming pared 4 bases from V and 4 bases from J, leaving 10 bases between. CDR3 sequence: CAWNPGVYGYTF. As DNA, the CDR3 is TGTGCCTGGAACCCGGGTGTCTATGGCTACACCTTC. The full variable domain, rest sourced from reference TRBV30 and TRBJ1-2, is SQTIHQWPATLVQPVGSPLSLECTVEGTSNPNLYWYRQAAGRGLQLLFYSVGIGQISSEVPQNLSASRPQDRQFILSSKKLLLSDSGFYLCAWNPGVYGYTFGSGTRLTVV.

The chain links TRBV6-1 to TRBJ2-2; the D gene is possibly TRBD2 (6 bases). CDR1 and CDR2 (germline): MNHNS, SASEGT. The CDR3 contains 15 residues. Trimming cost V 3 bases and J 1 base, with 9 bases left between them. The CDR3 is CASSEVAENTGELFF. The CDR3 DNA reads as TGTGCCAGCAGTGAGGTAGCGGAGAACACCGGGGAGCTGTTTTTT.

This chain connects TRBV6-1 to TRBJ1-2; maybe TRBD1 (6 bases). From germline, CDR1 is MNHNS and CDR2 SASEGT. V was trimmed by 2 bases and J by 2 bases, leaving 6 bases between them. The CDR3 runs 13 residues. The CDR3: CASSEQGNYGYTF. Written as DNA, the CDR3 is TGTGCCAGCAGTGAACAGGGGAACTATGGCTACACCTTC.

This rearrangement joins TRBV7-9 to TRBJ2-7; D not certain. CDR1 and CDR2 (germline): SEHNR, FQNEAQ (reference sequence). This CDR3 is built from 12 residues. The V end lost 4 bases, the J end lost 3 bases, and 7 bases lay between the germline ends. CDR3 bases: TGTGCCAGCAGCTCCACACACTACGAGCAGTACTTC. Protein product: CASSSTHYEQYF.

The J gene is TRBJ1-5, the V gene TRBV6-1; 7 nucleotides line up with TRBD1. This CDR3 spans 15 amino acids. CDR1 and CDR2 from the germline V gene are MNHNS and SASEGT. V was pared by 3 bases and J by 6 bases, with 8 bases of the junction left unmatched. Here the CDR3 reads CASSENRGRTQPQHF. CDR3 nucleotides: TGTGCCAGCAGTGAGAACAGGGGTAGGACTCAGCCCCAGCATTTT.

This chain connects TRBV19 to TRBJ1-2, with D perhaps TRBD1 (6 bases). Per the germline V gene, CDR1 is LNHDA and CDR2 is SQIVND (reference sequence). Trimming left V 5 bases short and J 4 bases short, with 29 bases between. The CDR3 is made up of 19 amino acids. The CDR3, as DNA: TGTGCCAGTAGTCCTCAATTAAAAGTCCCAGGGGAAGAATCCTATGGCTACACCTTC. Amino acid sequence: CASSPQLKVPGEESYGYTF.

Points on this clone: Other DNA sequences in the same sample also yield this CDR3. The chain carries TRBV5-1 and TRBJ2-5; D might be TRBD1 (5 bases). Germline values: CDR1 SGHRS, CDR2 YFSETQ. V shed 5 bases and J shed 5 bases, with 13 bases lying between them. The CDR3 covers 13 residues. The CDR3 reads CASSFPGRETQYF. The CDR3 DNA reads TGCGCCAGCAGTTTTCCAGGGCGGGAGACCCAGTACTTC.